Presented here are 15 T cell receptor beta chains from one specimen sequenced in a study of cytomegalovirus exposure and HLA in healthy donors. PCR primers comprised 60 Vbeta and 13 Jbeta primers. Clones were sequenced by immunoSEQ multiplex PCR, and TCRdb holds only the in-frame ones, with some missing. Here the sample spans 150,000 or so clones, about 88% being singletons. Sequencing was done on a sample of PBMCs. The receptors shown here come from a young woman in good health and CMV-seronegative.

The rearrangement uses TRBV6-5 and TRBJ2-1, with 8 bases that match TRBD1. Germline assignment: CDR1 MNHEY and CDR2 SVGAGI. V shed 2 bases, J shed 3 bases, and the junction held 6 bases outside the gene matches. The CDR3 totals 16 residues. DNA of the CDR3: TGTGCCAGCAGTTACGACGGGACAGGTGACTACAATGAGCAGTTCTTC. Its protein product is CASSYDGTGDYNEQFF.

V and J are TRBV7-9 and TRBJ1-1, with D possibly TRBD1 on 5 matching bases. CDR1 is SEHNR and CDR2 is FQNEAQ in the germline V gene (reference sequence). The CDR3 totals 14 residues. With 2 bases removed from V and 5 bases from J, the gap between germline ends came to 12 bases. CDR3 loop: CASSLSSGLTEAFF. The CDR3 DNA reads TGTGCCAGCAGCTTATCCTCGGGACTGACTGAAGCTTTCTTT. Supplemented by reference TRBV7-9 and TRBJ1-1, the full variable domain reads DTGVSQNPRHKITKRGQNVTFRCDPISEHNRLYWYRQTLGQGPEFLTYFQNEAQLEKSRLLSDRFSAERPKGSFSTLEIQRTEQGDSAMYLCASSLSSGLTEAFFGQGTRLTVV.

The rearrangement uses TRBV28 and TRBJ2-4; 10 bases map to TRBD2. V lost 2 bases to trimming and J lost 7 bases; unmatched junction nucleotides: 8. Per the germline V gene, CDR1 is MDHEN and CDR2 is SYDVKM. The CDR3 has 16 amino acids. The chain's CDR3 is CASSLAASGSTNIQYF. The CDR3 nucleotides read TGTGCCAGCAGTTTAGCGGCTAGCGGGAGTACGAACATTCAGTACTTC.

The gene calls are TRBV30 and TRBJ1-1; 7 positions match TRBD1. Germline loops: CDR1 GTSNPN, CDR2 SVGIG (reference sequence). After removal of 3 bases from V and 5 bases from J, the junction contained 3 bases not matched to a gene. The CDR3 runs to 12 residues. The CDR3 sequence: CAWRTGRTEAFF. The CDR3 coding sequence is TGTGCCTGGAGGACAGGGCGAACTGAAGCTTTCTTT.

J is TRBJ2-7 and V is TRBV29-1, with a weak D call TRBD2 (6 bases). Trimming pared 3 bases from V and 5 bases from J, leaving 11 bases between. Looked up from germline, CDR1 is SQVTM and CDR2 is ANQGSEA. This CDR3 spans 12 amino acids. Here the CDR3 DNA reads TGCAGCGTTGAGGGAGGTCGCCACGAGCAGTACTTC. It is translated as CSVEGGRHEQYF.

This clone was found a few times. CDR3 region: CASRRGQGLTGELFF. The CDR3 DNA follows: TGTGCCAGCCGCCGAGGGCAGGGGTTAACCGGGGAGCTGTTTTTT. The J gene is TRBJ2-2, the V gene TRBV11-2; D might be TRBD1 (6 bases). CDR1 and CDR2 from the germline V gene are SGHAT and FQNNGV. Trimming took 8 bases from V and 5 from J, leaving 18 bases between them. The CDR3 consists of 15 residues.

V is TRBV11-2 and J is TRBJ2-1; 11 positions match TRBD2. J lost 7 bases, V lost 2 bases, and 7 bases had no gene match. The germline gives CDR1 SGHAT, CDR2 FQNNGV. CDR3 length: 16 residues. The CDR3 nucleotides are TGTGCCAGCAGCTTATTGCCTAGCGGGGGGAGGAATGAGCAGTTCTTC. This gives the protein CASSLLPSGGRNEQFF.

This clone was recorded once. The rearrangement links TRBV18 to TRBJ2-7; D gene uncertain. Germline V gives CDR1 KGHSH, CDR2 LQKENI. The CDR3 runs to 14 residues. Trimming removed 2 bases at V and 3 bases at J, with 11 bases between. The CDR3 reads CASSPLATLYEQYF. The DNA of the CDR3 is TGTGCCAGCTCACCATTAGCCACACTCTACGAGCAGTACTTC.

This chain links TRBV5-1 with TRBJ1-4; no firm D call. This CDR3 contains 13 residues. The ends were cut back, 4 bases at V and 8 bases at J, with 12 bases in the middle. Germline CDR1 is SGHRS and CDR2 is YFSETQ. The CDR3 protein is CASSTGPGEKLFF. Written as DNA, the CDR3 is TGCGCCAGCAGCACCGGACCGGGGGAAAAACTGTTTTTT.

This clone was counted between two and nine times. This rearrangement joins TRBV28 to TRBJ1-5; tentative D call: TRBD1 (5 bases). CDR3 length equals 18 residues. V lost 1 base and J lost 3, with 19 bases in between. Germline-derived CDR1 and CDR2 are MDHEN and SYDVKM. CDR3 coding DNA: TGTGCCAGCAGTTTATTAATCCTGTGGGGCAGGGACAATCAGCCCCAGCATTTT. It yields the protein CASSLLILWGRDNQPQHF.

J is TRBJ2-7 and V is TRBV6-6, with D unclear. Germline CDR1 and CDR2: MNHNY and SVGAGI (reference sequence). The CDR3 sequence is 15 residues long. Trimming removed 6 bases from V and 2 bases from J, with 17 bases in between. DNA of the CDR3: TGTGCCAGCAGAACTACCCGGCGGAACACCTACGAGCAGTACTTC. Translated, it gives CASRTTRRNTYEQYF.

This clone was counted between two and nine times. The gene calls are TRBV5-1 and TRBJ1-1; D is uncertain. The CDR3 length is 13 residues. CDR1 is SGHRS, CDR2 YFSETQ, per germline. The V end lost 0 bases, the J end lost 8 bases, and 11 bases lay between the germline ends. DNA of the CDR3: TGCGCCAGCAGCTTGGTTTCGGGTTCCGAAGCTTTCTTT. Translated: CASSLVSGSEAFF. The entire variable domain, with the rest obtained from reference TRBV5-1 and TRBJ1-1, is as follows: KAGVTQTPRYLIKTRGQQVTLSCSPISGHRSVSWYQQTPGQGLQFLFEYFSETQRNKGNFPGRFSGRQFSNSRSEMNVSTLELGDSALYLCASSLVSGSEAFFGQGTRLTVV.

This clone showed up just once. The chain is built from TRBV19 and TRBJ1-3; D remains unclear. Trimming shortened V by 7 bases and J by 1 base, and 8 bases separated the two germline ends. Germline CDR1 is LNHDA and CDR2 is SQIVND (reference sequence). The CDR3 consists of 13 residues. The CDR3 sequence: CASTRVSGNTIYF. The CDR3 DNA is TGTGCCAGTACTCGGGTTTCTGGAAACACCATATATTTT.

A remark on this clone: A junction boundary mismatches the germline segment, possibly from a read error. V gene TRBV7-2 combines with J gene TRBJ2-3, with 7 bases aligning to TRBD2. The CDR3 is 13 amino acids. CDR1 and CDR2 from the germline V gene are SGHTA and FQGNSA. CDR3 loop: CASSPVVRGLPFF. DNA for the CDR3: TGTGCCAGCAGCCCTGTCGTTCGGGGACTACCGTTTTTT.

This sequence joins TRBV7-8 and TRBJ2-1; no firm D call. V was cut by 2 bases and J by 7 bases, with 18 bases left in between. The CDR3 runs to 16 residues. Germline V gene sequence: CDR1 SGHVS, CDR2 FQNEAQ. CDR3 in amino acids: CASSLLALPRYNEQFF. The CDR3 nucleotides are TGTGCCAGCAGCTTATTAGCACTCCCGCGATATAATGAGCAGTTCTTC.